Listed below are T cell receptor beta chains from one sample, sequenced in a study of T cell responses to AZD1222 COVID-19 vaccine. Assay used: immunoSEQ multiplex PCR; TCRdb lists only in-frame clones, some missing. The table includes approximately 140,000 clones, roughly 91% detected once. The sample in question was peripheral blood, obtained on day 0 of AZD1222 vaccination. All receptors come from an adult in good health. The CDR3 runs from the conserved cysteine through the conserved F or W. Each record gives: V gene, CDR3 protein.

v_gene: TRBV3-1/TRBV3-2; CDR3aa: CASSQTIPGQGANSPLHF
v_gene: TRBV4-1; CDR3aa: CASSQEGTVYNEQFF
v_gene: TRBV25-1; CDR3aa: CASSELQLNTEAFF
v_gene: TRBV12-3/TRBV12-4; CDR3aa: CASSLGRWGTQYF
v_gene: TRBV2; CDR3aa: CASSLRTWPGNTIYF
v_gene: TRBV10-3; CDR3aa: CAISGGGSFYEQYF
v_gene: TRBV11-1; CDR3aa: CASTLDPTGKNIQYF
v_gene: TRBV6-6; CDR3aa: CASRESGTEAFF
v_gene: TRBV4-1; CDR3aa: CASSHSSGAYEAFF
v_gene: TRBV7-2; CDR3aa: CASSLSQGGSEKLFF